Sequencing of this T cell receptor (beta chain) was carried out in a study of blood T cells in healthy people across ages. A second 7 to 11 cycle PCR used barcoded and J-beta primers. Samples each returned at least 3 million CDR3-containing paired-end reads. TCRdb reanalysed the 5' RACE reads using MiXCR and keeps one entry per CDR3 protein. Among hundreds of thousands of distinct CDR3 sequences listed, about 28% were seen once. The CDR3 has 15 residues. The germline V gene encodes CDR1 DFQATT and CDR2 SNEGSKA (reference sequence). J gave up 7 bases and V 6 bases, and 18 bases lay outside the gene matches. The study, taken as a whole, reports: Naive T cell percentage by flow cytometry tracked strongly with beta diversity. The long-lived group displayed more naive CD4+ cells, plus higher diversity, than the aged donors did. Estimates based on one million T cells were treated as lower bounds.

Points on this clonotype: What it binds is unknown.

This TCR came from a woman aged 80 or older in good health. The rearrangement joins TRBV20-1 to TRBJ2-7, with 7 bases aligning to TRBD1. Sequenced input: blood. In DNA form, the CDR3 reads TGCAGTGCGCGAACAGGGGCAAGCTCCTACGATGAGCAGTACTTC. This gives the protein CSARTGASSYDEQYF.